This TCR beta chain was observed in a study of radiotherapy plus CTLA-4 blockade in lung cancer. Study in general: Among all patients, approximately 17% showed objective responses, while about 34% had disease control. Broader study findings: Radiotherapy was combined with ipilimumab, and tumor-derived TCR clones then expanded in blood.

Repertoires were generated with immunoSEQ multiplex PCR, while TCRdb's copy carries only in-frame clones and drops some. The sample yields 40,000 to 45,000 clones, roughly 67% seen once. Unmatched junction bases numbered 2, after V lost 6 bases and J lost 6 bases. The length of the CDR3 is 13 residues. Germline CDR1 is LNHNV and CDR2 is YYDKDF (reference sequence). For this clone: Its antigen remains unknown.

Patients in the study, people with chemo-refractory metastatic non-small-cell lung cancer, received focal radiation plus ipilimumab CTLA-4 blockade. The chain recombines TRBV15 with TRBJ1-5; 10 bases are a match to TRBD1. Sequenced material: peripheral blood, taken from a patient treated with radiotherapy plus ipilimumab. This sequence was found in a human donor with non-small cell lung cancer who had a partial response to radiotherapy plus ipilimumab. CDR3 amino acids: CATSDRGLQPQHF. The CDR3 DNA reads TGTGCCACCAGTGACAGGGGGCTTCAGCCCCAGCATTTT.